The rows below give T cell receptor beta chains drawn from one sample of a study of shared clonotypes between healthy human individuals. This table comes from immunoSEQ multiplex PCR, and its TCRdb copy is limited to in-frame clones, with some not included. The data hold some 740,000 clones, with over 90% observed a single time. The source material was naive CD8+ T cells sorted from blood. Receptor source: a young man in good health. Both conserved end residues are part of each CDR3. Fields, in order: CDR3 length, V gene, D gene, clone size, J gene, CDR3 protein, CDR3 DNA. The D gene is left open where the match is weak. Rows give clone size only sometimes, using once, few, many, or a class for an expanded clone.

18,TRBV28,NA,NA,TRBJ1-3,CASSSSVGGTASGNTIYF,TGTGCCAGCAGTTCGTCCGTGGGTGGAACGGCCTCTGGAAACACCATATATTTT
11,TRBV9,TRBD1,once,TRBJ1-2,CASGQADGYTF,TGTGCCAGCGGACAGGCGGATGGCTACACCTTC
15,TRBV9,NA,once,TRBJ2-5,CASSLRPGRKETQYF,TGTGCCAGCAGCCTAAGACCGGGACGCAAAGAGACCCAGTACTTC
16,TRBV9,TRBD2,NA,TRBJ2-1,CASSEPLAGANNEQFF,TGTGCCAGCAGTGAACCGCTAGCGGGCGCTAACAATGAGCAGTTCTTC
16,TRBV28,TRBD1,NA,TRBJ1-1,CASSLNTGTGDSEAFF,TGTGCCAGCAGTTTAAATACCGGGACAGGGGACTCCGAAGCTTTCTTT
18,TRBV11-2,TRBD1,NA,TRBJ2-6,CASSPLGTGWSGANVLTF,TGTGCCAGCAGCCCCCTCGGGACAGGGTGGTCCGGGGCCAACGTCCTGACTTTC
12,TRBV9,NA,NA,TRBJ2-7,CASSPSPGEQYF,TGTGCCAGCAGCCCATCACCGGGGGAGCAGTACTTC
12,TRBV7-9,NA,NA,TRBJ2-5,CASSLEAETQYF,TGTGCCAGCAGCTTAGAGGCAGAGACCCAGTACTTC
17,TRBV5-8,NA,NA,TRBJ1-5,CASSLITSGLGNQPQHF,TGTGCCAGCAGCTTGATCACCTCTGGTCTGGGCAATCAGCCCCAGCATTTT
13,TRBV19,NA,NA,TRBJ1-1,CASSIGAGREAFF,TGTGCCAGTAGTATAGGGGCAGGCCGCGAAGCTTTCTTT
12,TRBV30,TRBD2,NA,TRBJ2-7,CAWRTSGRQQYF,TGTGCCTGGAGGACTAGCGGGAGACAGCAGTACTTC
12,TRBV27,NA,NA,TRBJ1-1,CASRQGGTEAFF,TGTGCCAGCAGGCAGGGAGGGACTGAAGCTTTCTTT
14,TRBV6-1,NA,NA,TRBJ2-1,CASFGAGSYNEQFF,TGTGCCAGCTTTGGGGCGGGGTCCTACAATGAGCAGTTCTTC
16,TRBV5-8,TRBD1,NA,TRBJ2-2,CASSPEGTGDTGELFF,TGTGCCAGCAGCCCCGAAGGGACAGGGGACACCGGGGAGCTGTTTTTT
21,TRBV14,TRBD1,NA,TRBJ2-1,CASSPSRDRGSSGNPYNEQFF,TGTGCCAGCAGCCCGTCCCGGGACAGGGGGAGTAGCGGGAACCCCTACAATGAGCAGTTCTTC
14,TRBV5-6,NA,NA,TRBJ1-4,CASGMAGLNEKLFF,TGTGCCAGCGGTATGGCAGGCCTTAATGAAAAACTGTTTTTT
15,TRBV9,NA,NA,TRBJ2-2,CASSVWQENTGELFF,TGTGCCAGCAGCGTATGGCAGGAGAACACCGGGGAGCTGTTTTTT
14,TRBV6-5,NA,NA,TRBJ1-1,CASSRPHPDTEAFF,TGTGCCAGCAGTCGCCCACACCCGGACACTGAAGCTTTCTTT
14,TRBV5-4,TRBD1,NA,TRBJ2-7,CASSHDRAAHEQYF,TGTGCCAGCAGCCATGACAGGGCAGCCCACGAGCAGTACTTC
17,TRBV7-9,TRBD1,NA,TRBJ1-2,CASSLGAGTGDLYGYTF,TGTGCCAGCAGCTTAGGGGCCGGGACAGGGGATCTCTATGGCTACACCTTC
15,TRBV6-1,NA,NA,TRBJ1-5,CASSDLWGGNQPQHF,TGTGCCAGCAGTGACCTTTGGGGGGGCAATCAGCCCCAGCATTTT
15,TRBV15,TRBD2,NA,TRBJ2-1,CATSITAGGPNEQFF,TGTGCCACCAGCATTACAGCGGGAGGGCCTAATGAGCAGTTCTTC
13,TRBV14,NA,NA,TRBJ1-1,CASSQSVNTEAFF,TGTGCCAGCAGCCAGTCAGTGAACACTGAAGCTTTCTTT
14,TRBV27,TRBD1,NA,TRBJ2-7,CASSWGTAAYEQYF,TGTGCCAGCAGTTGGGGGACAGCCGCCTACGAGCAGTACTTC
13,TRBV29-1,TRBD2,NA,TRBJ2-7,CSARLADSYEQYF,TGCAGCGCCAGACTAGCGGACTCCTACGAGCAGTACTTC
13,TRBV30,NA,NA,TRBJ2-1,CAWRAGLVDEQFF,TGTGCCTGGAGGGCCGGTCTTGTCGATGAGCAGTTCTTC
14,TRBV2,TRBD1,NA,TRBJ2-5,CASSDPGQQETQYF,TGTGCCAGCAGTGACCCGGGACAGCAAGAGACCCAGTACTTC
12,TRBV10-2,NA,NA,TRBJ2-7,CASSHGTYEQYF,TGCGCCAGCAGTCACGGTACCTACGAGCAGTACTTC
16,TRBV6-5,TRBD2,once,TRBJ2-3,CASSYLAGGPTDTQYF,TGTGCCAGCAGTTACCTAGCGGGAGGGCCCACAGATACGCAGTATTTT
15,TRBV7-9,NA,NA,TRBJ2-3,CASSPTRGGTDTQYF,TGTGCCAGCAGCCCGACTAGAGGGGGCACAGATACGCAGTATTTT
9,TRBV20-1,NA,NA,TRBJ2-5,CSAWETQYF,TGCAGTGCGTGGGAGACCCAGTACTTC
16,TRBV14,TRBD2,NA,TRBJ2-1,CASSQVAGGPGNEQFF,TGTGCCAGCAGCCAAGTAGCGGGAGGGCCCGGGAATGAGCAGTTCTTC
12,TRBV9,NA,NA,TRBJ2-2,CASSSVAGELFF,TGTGCCAGCTCGTCGGTGGCCGGGGAGCTGTTTTTT
15,TRBV28,NA,NA,TRBJ1-5,CASSPLMNSNQPQHF,TGTGCCAGCAGTCCATTGATGAATAGCAATCAGCCCCAGCATTTT
12,TRBV27,NA,NA,TRBJ2-3,CASSPGTDTQYF,TGTGCCAGCAGTCCGGGCACAGATACGCAGTATTTT
15,TRBV29-1,TRBD2,NA,TRBJ2-1,CSVEGEGGGYNEQFF,TGCAGCGTTGAAGGCGAAGGCGGGGGATACAATGAGCAGTTCTTC
12,TRBV5-1,NA,NA,TRBJ2-1,CASSKSNNEQFF,TGCGCCAGCAGCAAGTCTAACAATGAGCAGTTCTTC
13,TRBV6-1,NA,NA,TRBJ2-7,CASSDLGPYEQYF,TGTGCCAGCAGTGATTTAGGACCCTACGAGCAGTACTTC
16,TRBV5-4,NA,NA,TRBJ1-2,CASSSSLGTPNYGYTF,TGTGCCAGCAGCTCTTCTCTAGGGACCCCTAACTATGGCTACACCTTC
13,TRBV6-5,NA,NA,TRBJ1-1,CASRYGVNTEAFF,TGTGCCAGCAGGTACGGGGTGAACACTGAAGCTTTCTTT
17,TRBV29-1,NA,NA,TRBJ2-6,CSAVGRPAGSGANVLTF,TGCAGCGCTGTGGGAAGGCCCGCGGGCTCTGGGGCCAACGTCCTGACTTTC
15,TRBV11-2,NA,once,TRBJ2-1,CASSITRGSYNEQFF,TGTGCCAGCAGCATAACCAGGGGATCCTACAATGAGCAGTTCTTC
15,TRBV5-1,TRBD1,NA,TRBJ1-5,CASSHGTGFNQPQHF,TGCGCCAGCAGCCACGGGACAGGATTCAATCAGCCCCAGCATTTT
14,TRBV2,NA,once,TRBJ2-7,CASRFRLGTYEQYF,TGTGCCAGCAGGTTCCGACTAGGAACCTACGAGCAGTACTTC
17,TRBV7-6,NA,NA,TRBJ1-4,CASSPFVLNWANEKLFF,TGTGCCAGCAGCCCCTTTGTTCTTAACTGGGCGAATGAAAAACTGTTTTTT
13,TRBV27,NA,NA,TRBJ1-1,CASSPTGYTEAFF,TGTGCCAGCAGTCCTACAGGGTACACTGAAGCTTTCTTT
12,TRBV29-1,NA,NA,TRBJ2-2,CSVEWGAGELFF,TGCAGCGTTGAATGGGGGGCCGGGGAGCTGTTTTTT
14,TRBV10-3,NA,once,TRBJ2-1,CAISGDLINNEQFF,TGTGCCATCAGTGGGGACTTGATAAACAATGAGCAGTTCTTC
16,TRBV6-4,NA,NA,TRBJ2-1,CASRKGAYSSYNEQFF,TGTGCCAGTAGAAAAGGAGCGTACAGCTCCTACAATGAGCAGTTCTTC
15,TRBV11-2,NA,NA,TRBJ1-2,CASSSRNVANYGYTF,TGTGCCAGCAGCTCCCGCAATGTCGCCAACTATGGCTACACCTTC
13,TRBV15,NA,NA,TRBJ2-7,CATSSLGLLGQYF,TGTGCCACCAGCTCCCTAGGTCTCCTCGGGCAGTACTTC
15,TRBV7-5,NA,NA,TRBJ2-7,CVRSFYEDRVYEQYF,TGTGTCAGAAGCTTTTACGAGGACAGGGTCTACGAGCAGTACTTC
16,TRBV19,TRBD1,NA,TRBJ2-1,CASSSPGQGKNNEQFF,TGTGCCAGTAGTAGTCCGGGACAGGGAAAGAACAATGAGCAGTTCTTC
14,TRBV27,TRBD2,NA,TRBJ2-5,CASSPLAGEETQYF,TGTGCCAGCAGTCCCCTAGCGGGAGAAGAGACCCAGTACTTC
16,TRBV7-8,NA,once,TRBJ1-1,CASSQSGGELNTEAFF,TGTGCCAGCAGCCAATCGGGGGGGGAATTGAACACTGAAGCTTTCTTT